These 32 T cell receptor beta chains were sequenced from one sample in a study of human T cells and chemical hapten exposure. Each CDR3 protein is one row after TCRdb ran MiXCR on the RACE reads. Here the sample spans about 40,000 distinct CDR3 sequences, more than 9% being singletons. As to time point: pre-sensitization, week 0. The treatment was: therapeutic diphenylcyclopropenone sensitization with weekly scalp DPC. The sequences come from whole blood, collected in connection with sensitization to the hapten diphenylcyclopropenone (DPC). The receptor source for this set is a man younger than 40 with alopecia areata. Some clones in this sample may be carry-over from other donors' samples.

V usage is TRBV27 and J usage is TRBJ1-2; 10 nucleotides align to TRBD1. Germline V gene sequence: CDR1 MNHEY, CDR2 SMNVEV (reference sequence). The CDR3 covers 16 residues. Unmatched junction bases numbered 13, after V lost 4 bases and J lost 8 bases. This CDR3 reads CASSSLRDRGGDGYTF. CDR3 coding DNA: TGTGCCAGCAGTTCGCTCCGGGACAGGGGAGGAGACGGCTACACCTTC.

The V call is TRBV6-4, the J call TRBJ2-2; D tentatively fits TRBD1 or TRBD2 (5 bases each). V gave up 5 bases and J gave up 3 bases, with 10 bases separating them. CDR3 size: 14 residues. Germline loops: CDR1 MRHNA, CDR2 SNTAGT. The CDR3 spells CASSRDVYTGELFF. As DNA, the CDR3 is TGTGCCAGCAGTCGGGACGTCTACACCGGGGAGCTGTTTTTT.

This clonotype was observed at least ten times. In DNA form, the CDR3 reads TGTGCCAGCAGTTTCCAGGGTATCGGGGGAAACACCATATATTTT. Its translation is CASSFQGIGGNTIYF. The gene calls are TRBV28 and TRBJ1-3; the D gene is possibly TRBD1 (5 bases). CDR1 MDHEN and CDR2 SYDVKM come from the germline V gene. Trimming cost V 3 bases and J 4 bases, with 13 bases left between them. This CDR3 has 15 residues.

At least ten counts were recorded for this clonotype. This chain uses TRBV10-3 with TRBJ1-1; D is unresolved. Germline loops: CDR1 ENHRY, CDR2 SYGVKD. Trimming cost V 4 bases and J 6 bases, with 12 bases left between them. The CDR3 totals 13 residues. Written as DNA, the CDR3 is TGTGCCATCAGTGCGACGGGGAGCGCTGAAGCTTTCTTT. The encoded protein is CAISATGSAEAFF.

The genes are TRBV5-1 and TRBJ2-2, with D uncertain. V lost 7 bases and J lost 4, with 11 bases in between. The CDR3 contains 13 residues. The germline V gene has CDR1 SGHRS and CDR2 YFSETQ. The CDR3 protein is CASGGVVTGELFF. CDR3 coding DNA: TGCGCCAGCGGTGGGGTAGTCACCGGGGAGCTGTTTTTT.

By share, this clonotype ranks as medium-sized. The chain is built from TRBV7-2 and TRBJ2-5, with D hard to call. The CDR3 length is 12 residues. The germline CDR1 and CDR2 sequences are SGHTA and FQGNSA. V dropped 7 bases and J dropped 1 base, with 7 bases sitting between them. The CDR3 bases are TGTGCCAGCACTTCCACCCAAGAGACCCAGTACTTC. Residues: CASTSTQETQYF.

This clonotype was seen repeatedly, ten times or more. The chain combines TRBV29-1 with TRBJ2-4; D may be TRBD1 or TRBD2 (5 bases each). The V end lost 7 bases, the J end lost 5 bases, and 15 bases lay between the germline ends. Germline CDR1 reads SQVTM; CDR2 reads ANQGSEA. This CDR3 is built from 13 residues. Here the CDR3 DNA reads TGCAGCGCTGGCGGGCAGGGCGAAAACATTCAGTACTTC. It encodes CSAGGQGENIQYF.

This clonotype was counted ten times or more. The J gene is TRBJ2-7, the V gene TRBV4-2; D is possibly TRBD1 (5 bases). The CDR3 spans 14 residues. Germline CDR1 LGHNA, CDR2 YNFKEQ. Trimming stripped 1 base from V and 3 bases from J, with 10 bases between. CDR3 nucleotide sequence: TGTGCCAGCAGCCAAGCCGACAGAAACTACGAGCAGTACTTC. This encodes CASSQADRNYEQYF.

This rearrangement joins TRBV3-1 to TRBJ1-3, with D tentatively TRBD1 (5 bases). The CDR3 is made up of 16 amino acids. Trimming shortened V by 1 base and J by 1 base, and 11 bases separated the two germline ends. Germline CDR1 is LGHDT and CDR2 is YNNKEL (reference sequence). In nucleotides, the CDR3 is TGTGCCAGCAGCCAAGTTTCCCCAGGGTCTGGAAACACCATATATTTT. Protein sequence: CASSQVSPGSGNTIYF.

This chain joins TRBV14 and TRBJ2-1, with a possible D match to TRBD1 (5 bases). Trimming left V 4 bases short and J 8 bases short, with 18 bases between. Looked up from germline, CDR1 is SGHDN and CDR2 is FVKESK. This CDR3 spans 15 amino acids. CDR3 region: CASSRERSGRDEQFF. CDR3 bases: TGTGCCAGCAGCCGGGAACGGTCAGGGCGCGATGAGCAGTTCTTC.

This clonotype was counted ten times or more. The CDR3 DNA reads as TGCGCCAGCAGTGAGAGGCTAGCGGGATCTCCCTCCGAGCAGTACGTC. It encodes CASSERLAGSPSEQYV. The rearrangement joins TRBV10-2 to TRBJ2-7; 9 bases line up with TRBD2. Germline CDR1 and CDR2: WSHSY and SAAADI. Unmatched junction bases numbered 11, after V lost 2 bases and J lost 6 bases. The CDR3 sequence is 16 residues long.

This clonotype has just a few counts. The CDR3 nucleotides are TGTGCCACCAGCCACAGGGGAGGGTACGAGCAGTACGTC. It yields the protein CATSHRGGYEQYV. The V and J genes are TRBV24-1 and TRBJ2-7; D is possibly TRBD1 or TRBD2 (7 bases each). Germline CDR1 reads KGHDR; CDR2 reads SFDVKD. CDR3 size: 13 residues. V shed 7 bases and J shed 4 bases, with 13 bases lying between them.

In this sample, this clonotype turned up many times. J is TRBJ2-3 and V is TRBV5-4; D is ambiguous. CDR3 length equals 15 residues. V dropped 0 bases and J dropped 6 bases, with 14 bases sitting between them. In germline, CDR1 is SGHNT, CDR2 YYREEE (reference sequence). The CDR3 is CASSLELRKYDTQYF. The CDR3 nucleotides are TGTGCCAGCAGCTTGGAGCTGCGGAAGTACGATACGCAGTATTTT.

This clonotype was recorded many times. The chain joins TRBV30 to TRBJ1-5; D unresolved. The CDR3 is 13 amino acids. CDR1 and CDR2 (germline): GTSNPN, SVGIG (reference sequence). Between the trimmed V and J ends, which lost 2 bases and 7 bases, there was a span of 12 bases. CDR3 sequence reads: CAWSSGGWQPQHF. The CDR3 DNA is TGTGCCTGGAGTTCGGGAGGGTGGCAGCCCCAGCATTTT.

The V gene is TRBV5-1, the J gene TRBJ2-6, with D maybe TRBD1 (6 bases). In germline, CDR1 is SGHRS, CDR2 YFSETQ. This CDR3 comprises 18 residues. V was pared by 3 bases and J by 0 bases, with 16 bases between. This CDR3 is CASSSSTGRPSGANVLTF. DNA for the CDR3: TGCGCCAGCAGCTCGTCGACAGGTAGACCCTCTGGGGCCAACGTCCTGACTTTC. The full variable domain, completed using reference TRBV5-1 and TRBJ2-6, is KAGVTQTPRYLIKTRGQQVTLSCSPISGHRSVSWYQQTPGQGLQFLFEYFSETQRNKGNFPGRFSGRQFSNSRSEMNVSTLELGDSALYLCASSSSTGRPSGANVLTFGAGSRLTVL.

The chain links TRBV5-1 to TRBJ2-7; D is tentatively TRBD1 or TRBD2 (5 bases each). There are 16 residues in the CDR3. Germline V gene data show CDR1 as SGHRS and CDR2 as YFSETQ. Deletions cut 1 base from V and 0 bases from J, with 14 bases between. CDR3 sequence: CASSLIRSGSSYEQYV. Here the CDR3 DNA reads TGCGCCAGCAGCTTGATTCGATCAGGGAGCTCCTACGAGCAGTACGTC.

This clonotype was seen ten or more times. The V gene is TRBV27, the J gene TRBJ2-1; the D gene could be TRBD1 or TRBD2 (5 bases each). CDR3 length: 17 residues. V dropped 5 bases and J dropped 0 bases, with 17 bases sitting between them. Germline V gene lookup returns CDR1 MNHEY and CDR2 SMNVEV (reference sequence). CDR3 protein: CASSLIPGRSSYNEQFF. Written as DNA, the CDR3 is TGTGCCAGCAGTCTGATCCCGGGACGAAGCTCCTACAATGAGCAGTTCTTC.

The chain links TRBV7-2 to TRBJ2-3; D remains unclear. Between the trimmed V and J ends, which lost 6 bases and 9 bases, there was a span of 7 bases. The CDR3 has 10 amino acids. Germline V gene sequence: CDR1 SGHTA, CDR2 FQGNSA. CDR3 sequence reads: CASSRGTQYF. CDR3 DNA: TGTGCCAGCAGTCGAGGAACGCAGTATTTT.

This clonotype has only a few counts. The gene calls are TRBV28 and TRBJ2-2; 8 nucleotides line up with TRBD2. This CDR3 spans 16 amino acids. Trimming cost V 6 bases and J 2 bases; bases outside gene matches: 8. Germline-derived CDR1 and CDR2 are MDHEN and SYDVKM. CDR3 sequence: CASRKGLVSNTGELFF. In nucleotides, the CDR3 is TGTGCCAGCAGGAAGGGACTAGTATCCAACACCGGGGAGCTGTTTTTT.

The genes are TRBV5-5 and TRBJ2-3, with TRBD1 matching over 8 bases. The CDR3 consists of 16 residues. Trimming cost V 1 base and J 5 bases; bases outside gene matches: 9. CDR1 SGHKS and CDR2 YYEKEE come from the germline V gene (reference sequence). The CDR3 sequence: CASSLQAGGSVDTQYF. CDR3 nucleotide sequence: TGTGCCAGCAGCTTGCAGGCAGGGGGCTCTGTAGATACGCAGTATTTT.

In DNA, the CDR3 is TGCGCCAGCAGCAGGGACGGAAATAGCAATCAGCCCCAGCATTTT. It specifies CASSRDGNSNQPQHF. The genes are TRBV5-1 and TRBJ1-5, with D maybe TRBD1 (5 bases). Germline V gives CDR1 SGHRS, CDR2 YFSETQ. The CDR3 contains 15 residues. V was clipped by 4 bases and J by 0 bases, with 11 bases between them.

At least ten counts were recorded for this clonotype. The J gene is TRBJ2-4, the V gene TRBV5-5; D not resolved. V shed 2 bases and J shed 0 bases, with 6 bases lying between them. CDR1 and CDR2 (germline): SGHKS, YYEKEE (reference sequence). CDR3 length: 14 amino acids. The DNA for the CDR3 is TGTGCCAGCAGCTTTGGGGTAGCCAAAAACATTCAGTACTTC. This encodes CASSFGVAKNIQYF.

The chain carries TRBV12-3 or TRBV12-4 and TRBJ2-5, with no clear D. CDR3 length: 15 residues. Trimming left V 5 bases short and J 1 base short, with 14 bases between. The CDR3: CASSPVHGPQETQYF. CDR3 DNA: TGTGCCAGCAGTCCCGTCCACGGACCCCAAGAGACCCAGTACTTC.

The CDR3 DNA reads as TGTGCCAGCAGCTTGGGAGGGGGCATGGAGACCCAGTACTTC. It codes for CASSLGGGMETQYF. This chain connects TRBV5-4 to TRBJ2-5, with TRBD1 matching 7 bases. The CDR3 length is 14 residues. Germline CDR1 reads SGHNT; CDR2 reads YYREEE (reference sequence). Unmatched junction bases numbered 4, after V lost 0 bases and J lost 5 bases.

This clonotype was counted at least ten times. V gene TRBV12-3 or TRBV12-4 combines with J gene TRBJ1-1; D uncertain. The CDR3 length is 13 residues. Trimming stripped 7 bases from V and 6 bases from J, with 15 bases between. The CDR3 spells CASTLALVSEAFF. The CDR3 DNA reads TGTGCCAGCACTCTAGCCCTTGTGTCTGAAGCTTTCTTT.

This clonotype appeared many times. The CDR3 region is CASSFPMLPNEQFF. Here the CDR3 DNA reads TGTGCCAGCAGCTTTCCCATGCTCCCCAATGAGCAGTTCTTC. The rearrangement links TRBV5-4 to TRBJ2-1, with unresolved D. Germline V lookup: CDR1 SGHNT, CDR2 YYREEE (reference sequence). The CDR3 is made up of 14 amino acids. V dropped 2 bases and J dropped 6 bases, with 12 bases sitting between them.

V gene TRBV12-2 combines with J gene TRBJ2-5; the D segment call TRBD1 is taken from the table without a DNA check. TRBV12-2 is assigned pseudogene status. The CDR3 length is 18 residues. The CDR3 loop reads CASRLVLVTGRHQETQYF. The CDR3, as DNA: TGTGCAAGTCGCTTAGTGTTGGTTACAGGGCGTCATCAAGAGACCCAGTACTTC.

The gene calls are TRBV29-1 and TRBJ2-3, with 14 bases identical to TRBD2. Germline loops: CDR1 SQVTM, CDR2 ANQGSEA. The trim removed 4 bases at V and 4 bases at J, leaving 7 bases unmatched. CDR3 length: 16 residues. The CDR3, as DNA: TGCAGCGTTGGGGCCGGGACTAGCGGGAGATCAGATACGCAGTATTTT. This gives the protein CSVGAGTSGRSDTQYF.

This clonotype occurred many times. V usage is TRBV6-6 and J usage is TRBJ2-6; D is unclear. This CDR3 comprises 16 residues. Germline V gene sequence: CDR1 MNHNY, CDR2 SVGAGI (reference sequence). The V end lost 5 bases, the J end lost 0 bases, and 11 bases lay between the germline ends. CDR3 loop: CASSPWVGSGANVLTF. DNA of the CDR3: TGTGCCAGCAGTCCCTGGGTGGGCTCTGGGGCCAACGTCCTGACTTTC.

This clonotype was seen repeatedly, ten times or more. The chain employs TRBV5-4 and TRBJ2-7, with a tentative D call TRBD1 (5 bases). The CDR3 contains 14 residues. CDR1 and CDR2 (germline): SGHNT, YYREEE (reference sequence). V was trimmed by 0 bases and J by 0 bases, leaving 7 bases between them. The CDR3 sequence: CASSLDRSSYEQYF. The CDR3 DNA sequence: TGTGCCAGCAGCTTGGACAGGAGCTCCTACGAGCAGTACTTC. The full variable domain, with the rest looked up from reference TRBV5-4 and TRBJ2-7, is ETGVTQSPTHLIKTRGQQVTLRCSSQSGHNTVSWYQQALGQGPQFIFQYYREEENGRGNFPPRFSGLQFPNYSSELNVNALELDDSALYLCASSLDRSSYEQYFGPGTRLTVT.

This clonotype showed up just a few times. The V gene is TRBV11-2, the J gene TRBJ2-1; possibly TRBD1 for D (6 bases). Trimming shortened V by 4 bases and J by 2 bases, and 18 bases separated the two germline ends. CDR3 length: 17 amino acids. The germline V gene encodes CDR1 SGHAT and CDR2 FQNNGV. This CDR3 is CASSSIKQGITYNEQFF. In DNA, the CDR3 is TGTGCCAGCAGCTCCATCAAACAGGGAATCACCTACAATGAGCAGTTCTTC.

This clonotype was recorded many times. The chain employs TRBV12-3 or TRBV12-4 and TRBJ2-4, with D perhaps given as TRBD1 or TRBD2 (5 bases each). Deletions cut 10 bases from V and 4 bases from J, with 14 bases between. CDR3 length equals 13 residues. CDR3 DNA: TGTGCCACCACCGGGACCTTTAAAAACATTCAGTACTTC. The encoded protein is CATTGTFKNIQYF.